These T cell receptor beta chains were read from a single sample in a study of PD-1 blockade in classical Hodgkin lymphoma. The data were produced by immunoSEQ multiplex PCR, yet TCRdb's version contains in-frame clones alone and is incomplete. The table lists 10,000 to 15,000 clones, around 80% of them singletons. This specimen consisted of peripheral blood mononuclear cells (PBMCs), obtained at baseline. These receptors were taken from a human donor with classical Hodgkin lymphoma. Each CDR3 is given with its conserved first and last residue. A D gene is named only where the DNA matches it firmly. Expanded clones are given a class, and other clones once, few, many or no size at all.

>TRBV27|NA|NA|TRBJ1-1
CASMMGGLDTEAFF
TGTGCCAGCATGATGGGGGGGTTGGACACTGAAGCTTTCTTT
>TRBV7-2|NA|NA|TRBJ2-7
CASSLVGGETYEQYF
TGTGCCAGCAGCTTAGTTGGCGGGGAGACCTACGAGCAGTACTTC
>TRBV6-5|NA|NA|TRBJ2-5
CASMSGGAGEETQYF
TGTGCCAGCATGTCTGGGGGCGCGGGGGAAGAGACCCAGTACTTC
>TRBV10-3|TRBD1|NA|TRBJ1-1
CAIRPFLGQGPTEAFF
TGTGCCATCAGGCCTTTTCTGGGACAGGGGCCAACGGAAGCTTTCTTT
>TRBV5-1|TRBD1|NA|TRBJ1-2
CASRSGTGGAEYGYTF
TGCGCCAGCAGGTCCGGGACAGGGGGCGCGGAATATGGCTACACCTTC
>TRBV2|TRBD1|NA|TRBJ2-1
CASSTQGASYNEQFF
TGTGCCAGCAGTACACAGGGGGCTTCCTACAATGAGCAGTTCTTC
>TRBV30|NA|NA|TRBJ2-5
CAWSVGYQETQYF
TGTGCCTGGAGTGTGGGGTACCAAGAGACCCAGTACTTC
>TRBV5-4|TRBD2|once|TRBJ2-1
CASSLSSGGTGYNEQFF
TGTGCCAGCAGCCTCTCTAGCGGGGGGACGGGGTACAATGAGCAGTTCTTC
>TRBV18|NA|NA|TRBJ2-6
CASSRTAAGYPSGANVLTF
TGTGCCAGCTCACGAACGGCGGCAGGGTACCCCTCTGGGGCCAACGTCCTGACTTTC
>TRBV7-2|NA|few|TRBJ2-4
CASSPGQHIAKNIQYF
TGTGCCAGCAGCCCTGGACAGCATATAGCCAAAAACATTCAGTACTTC
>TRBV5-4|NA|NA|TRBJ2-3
CASSLDQSTDTQYF
TGTGCCAGCAGCTTGGATCAGAGCACAGATACGCAGTATTTT
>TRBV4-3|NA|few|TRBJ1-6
CASSRAVGRMNSPLHF
TGCGCCAGCAGCCGGGCGGTGGGACGGATGAATTCACCCCTCCACTTT
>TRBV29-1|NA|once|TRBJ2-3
CSALRDPGDTQYF
TGCAGCGCGCTCCGGGACCCTGGGGATACGCAGTATTTT
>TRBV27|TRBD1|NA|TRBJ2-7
CASRRTGSYEQYF
TGTGCCAGCAGGAGGACAGGGAGTTACGAGCAGTACTTC
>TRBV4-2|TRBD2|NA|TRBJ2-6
CASSPRSSGGGSGANVLTF
TGTGCCAGCAGCCCTCGGAGTAGCGGGGGGGGCTCTGGGGCCAACGTCCTGACTTTC
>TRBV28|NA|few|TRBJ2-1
CASSIQGFKDEQFF
TGTGCCAGCAGTATACAGGGTTTTAAGGATGAGCAGTTCTTC
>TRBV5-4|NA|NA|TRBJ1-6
CASSLATADNSPLHF
TGTGCCAGCAGCTTGGCGACAGCCGATAATTCACCCCTCCACTTT
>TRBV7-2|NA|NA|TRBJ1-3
CASSQDWVLDTIYF
TGCGCCAGCAGCCAAGACTGGGTCCTTGACACCATATATTTT
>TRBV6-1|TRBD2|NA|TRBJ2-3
CASSISGGTDTQYF
TGTGCCAGCAGTATTAGCGGGGGGACAGATACGCAGTATTTT
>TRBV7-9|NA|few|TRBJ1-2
CASSLASGIDWGYTF
TGTGCCAGCAGCTTAGCTTCGGGTATCGATTGGGGCTACACCTTC
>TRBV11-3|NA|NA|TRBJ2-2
CASSLVTGANTGELFF
TGTGCCAGCAGCTTAGTGACAGGAGCGAACACCGGGGAGCTGTTTTTT
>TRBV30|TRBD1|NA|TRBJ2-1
CAWSPPDRVHNEQFF
TGTGCCTGGAGCCCCCCGGACAGGGTCCACAATGAGCAGTTCTTC
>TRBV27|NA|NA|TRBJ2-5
CASSLRGQPLKTQYF
TGTGCCAGCAGTTTACGGGGGCAACCTCTGAAGACCCAGTACTTC
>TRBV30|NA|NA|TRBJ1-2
CAWSVQATHGYTF
TGTGCCTGGAGTGTACAGGCGACACATGGCTACACCTTC
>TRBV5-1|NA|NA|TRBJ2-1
CASSLEQGVGEQFF
TGCGCCAGCAGCTTGGAACAGGGAGTGGGTGAGCAGTTCTTC
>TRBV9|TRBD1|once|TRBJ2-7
CASSVGTGPYEQYF
TGTGCCAGCAGCGTAGGGACAGGACCCTACGAGCAGTACTTC
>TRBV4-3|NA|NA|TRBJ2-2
CASSQEAGRTGELFF
TGCGCCAGCAGCCAAGAGGCAGGGAGAACCGGGGAGCTGTTTTTT
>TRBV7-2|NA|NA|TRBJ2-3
CASSLASGAPGTQYF
TGTGCCAGCAGCTTAGCGTCAGGGGCTCCCGGTACGCAGTATTTT
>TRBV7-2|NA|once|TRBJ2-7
CASSFLMQGVQYF
TGTGCCAGCAGCTTCTTAATGCAGGGAGTGCAGTACTTC
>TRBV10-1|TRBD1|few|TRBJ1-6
CASGTGDSPLHF
TGCGCCAGCGGGACAGGGGACTCACCCCTCCACTTT
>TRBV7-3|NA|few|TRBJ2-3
CASSPSFSGTQYF
TGTGCCAGCAGCCCAAGCTTTTCGGGTACGCAGTATTTT
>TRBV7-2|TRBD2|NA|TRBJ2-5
CASSRLAEEWETQYF
TGTGCCAGCAGTAGACTAGCGGAGGAGTGGGAGACCCAGTACTTC
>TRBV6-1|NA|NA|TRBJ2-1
CASISRQATAEQFF
TGTGCCAGCATTTCCCGACAGGCCACTGCCGAGCAGTTCTTC
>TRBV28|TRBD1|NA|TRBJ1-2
CASSLLGQGVKGYTF
TGTGCCAGCAGTTTATTAGGACAGGGGGTTAAAGGCTACACCTTC
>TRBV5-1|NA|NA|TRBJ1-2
CASSFRGQTTLNYGYTF
TGCGCCAGCAGCTTTAGAGGACAGACTACTCTAAACTATGGCTACACCTTC
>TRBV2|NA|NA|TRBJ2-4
CASSNRIVNIQYF
TGTGCCAGCAGCAACAGGATTGTGAACATTCAGTACTTC
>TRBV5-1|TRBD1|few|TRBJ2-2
CASSQTGANTGELFF
TGCGCCAGCAGCCAAACAGGGGCGAACACCGGGGAGCTGTTTTTT
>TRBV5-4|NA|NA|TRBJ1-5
CASSLDMMDQPQHF
TGTGCCAGCAGCTTGGATATGATGGATCAGCCTCAGCATTTT
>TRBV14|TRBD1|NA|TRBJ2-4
CASSRGTGLGGNIQYF
TGTGCCAGCAGCAGAGGGACAGGGCTAGGGGGAAACATTCAGTACTTC
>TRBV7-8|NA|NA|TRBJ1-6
CASRADYNSPLHF
TGTGCCAGCAGGGCAGATTATAATTCACCCCTCCACTTT
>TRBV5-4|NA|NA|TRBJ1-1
CASRGRRTEAFF
TGTGCCAGCAGGGGGAGGCGCACTGAAGCTTTCTTT
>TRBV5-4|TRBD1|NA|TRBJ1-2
CASSLGQGNGYTF
TGTGCCAGCAGCTTGGGACAGGGTAATGGCTACACCTTC
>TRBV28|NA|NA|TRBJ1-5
CASSSGGPQHF
TGTGCCAGCAGTTCAGGCGGGCCCCAGCATTTT
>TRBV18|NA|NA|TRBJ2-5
CASSPQGIQETQYF
TGTGCCAGCTCACCACAGGGGATTCAAGAGACCCAGTACTTC
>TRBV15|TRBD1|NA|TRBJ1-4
CATSEAGGEKLFF
TGTGCCACCAGCGAGGCAGGGGGGGAAAAACTGTTTTTT
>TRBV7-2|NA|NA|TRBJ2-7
CASSLGGTLGYEQYF
TGTGCCAGCAGCTTAGGCGGGACACTTGGGTACGAGCAGTACTTC
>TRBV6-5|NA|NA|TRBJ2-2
CASQGNTGELFF
TGTGCCAGCCAGGGGAACACCGGGGAGCTGTTTTTT
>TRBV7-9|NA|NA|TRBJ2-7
CASSPLKPQGFYEQYF
TGTGCCAGCAGCCCCCTTAAGCCGCAAGGCTTCTACGAGCAGTACTTC
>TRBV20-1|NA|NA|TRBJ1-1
CSARDQTEAFF
TGCAGTGCTAGAGATCAAACTGAAGCTTTCTTT
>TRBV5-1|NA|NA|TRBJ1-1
CASSLVQGRSTEAFF
TGCGCCAGCAGCTTGGTACAGGGCAGGAGCACTGAAGCTTTCTTT
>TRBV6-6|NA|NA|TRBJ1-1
CASSRVWNTEAFF
TGTGCCAGCAGCCGGGTATGGAACACTGAAGCTTTCTTT
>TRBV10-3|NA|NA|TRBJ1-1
CAISERGKNTEAFF
TGTGCCATCAGTGAAAGGGGCAAGAACACTGAAGCTTTCTTT
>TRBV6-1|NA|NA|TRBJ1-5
CASSEVGIGQPQHF
TGTGCCAGCAGTGAAGTCGGGATCGGTCAGCCCCAGCATTTT